These 27 T cell receptor beta chains originate from one sample sequenced in a study of cytomegalovirus exposure and HLA in healthy donors. 60 Vbeta and 13 Jbeta primers were used in PCR. Method: immunoSEQ multiplex PCR; TCRdb's copy keeps in-frame clones and lacks some. The sample yields about 180,000 clones, 65% to 85% seen once. The material sequenced was PBMCs. These receptors came from a girl aged 5 to 17 in good health and CMV-seropositive.

The chain couples TRBV7-8 to TRBJ2-3, with TRBD2 matching 7 bases. Germline V gene lookup returns CDR1 SGHVS and CDR2 FQNEAQ. The CDR3 is 17 residues long. The ends lost 2 bases at V and 1 base at J; junction bases unmatched: 9. The CDR3 DNA reads as TGTGCCAGCAGCTTAAGGGCTAAGCGGGACCGCACAGATACGCAGTATTTT. Amino acid sequence: CASSLRAKRDRTDTQYF.

The chain recombines TRBV4-1 with TRBJ2-7; TRBD2 agrees at 10 bases. Germline V CDR1 and CDR2: MGHRA, YSYEKL. The CDR3 sequence is 15 residues long. With V trimmed by 0 bases and J by 7 bases, 6 bases remained unmatched. The CDR3 sequence is CASSQELAGGREQYF. CDR3 in DNA: TGCGCCAGCAGCCAAGAGTTAGCGGGAGGACGGGAGCAGTACTTC.

The chain has TRBV29-1 and TRBJ2-1, with 8 bases lining up with TRBD2. The J segment lost 4 bases and the V segment lost 7 bases, leaving 6 bases of the junction unmatched. CDR3 length: 13 residues. Germline CDR1 and CDR2: SQVTM and ANQGSEA. CDR3 sequence reads: CSGRTSGYNEQFF. CDR3 nucleotide sequence: TGCAGCGGACGTACTAGCGGTTACAATGAGCAGTTCTTC.

This clone was found a few times. The chain couples TRBV6-1 to TRBJ2-7; no reliable D call. Trimming cost V 5 bases and J 8 bases, with 7 bases left between them. Germline V CDR1 and CDR2: MNHNS, SASEGT. This CDR3 spans 10 amino acids. In DNA, the CDR3 is TGTGCCAGCAGTACAGTTAAGCAGTACTTC. It translates to CASSTVKQYF.

Here the CDR3 reads CASSQDVGTSGTRRGDEQFF. The CDR3 DNA sequence: TGCGCCAGCAGCCAAGATGTGGGGACTAGCGGGACCCGGCGGGGTGATGAGCAGTTCTTC. The rearrangement uses TRBV4-1 and TRBJ2-1; 13 nucleotides agree with TRBD2. The CDR3 covers 20 residues. In germline, CDR1 is MGHRA, CDR2 YSYEKL. Trimming took 0 bases from V and 8 from J; bases not matched to a gene: 16.

The chain couples TRBV10-3 to TRBJ1-1, with D possibly matching TRBD1 (6 bases). The CDR3 consists of 14 residues. With 10 bases removed from V and 1 base from J, the gap between germline ends came to 16 bases. The germline V gene encodes CDR1 ENHRY and CDR2 SYGVKD. CDR3 residues: CATPQRQENTEAFF. The CDR3 coding sequence is TGTGCCACCCCCCAAAGACAGGAGAACACTGAAGCTTTCTTT.

This clone showed up just a few times. The rearrangement joins TRBV15 to TRBJ1-6; possible D gene TRBD1, 5 bases. This CDR3 comprises 16 residues. Germline V lookup: CDR1 LNHNV, CDR2 YYDKDF (reference sequence). Between the trimmed V and J ends, which lost 0 bases and 9 bases, there was a span of 15 bases. The CDR3 here is CATSRDSQGWGSPLHF. The CDR3 DNA is TGTGCCACCAGCAGAGATTCGCAGGGTTGGGGTTCACCCCTCCACTTT. Full variable domain (rest looked up from reference TRBV15 and TRBJ1-6): DAMVIQNPRYQVTQFGKPVTLSCSQTLNHNVMYWYQQKSSQAPKLLFHYYDKDFNNEADTPDNFQSRRPNTSFCFLDIRSPGLGDTAMYLCATSRDSQGWGSPLHFGNGTRLTVT.

The chain carries TRBV7-5 and TRBJ1-1; the table's D call of TRBD1 was not tested on the DNA. TRBV7-5 is given as a pseudogene. The CDR3 is made up of 14 amino acids. CDR3 amino acids: CVRSLPSRPTEAFF. In DNA form, the CDR3 reads TGTGTCAGAAGCTTACCGAGCAGGCCTACTGAAGCTTTCTTT.

This chain uses TRBV4-2 with TRBJ2-1, with D perhaps matching TRBD2 (5 bases). Trimming took off 1 base at V and 6 bases at J, with 16 bases between the two ends. CDR1 is LGHNA and CDR2 is YNFKEQ in the germline V gene. The CDR3 is 16 residues long. The CDR3 coding sequence is TGTGCCAGCAGCCAAGTGGCGGGCTTGGGGATCAATGAGCAGTTCTTC. It is translated as CASSQVAGLGINEQFF.

The CDR3 sequence: CASSPDRSYEQYF. CDR3 DNA: TGTGCCAGCAGCCCGGACAGGAGCTACGAGCAGTACTTC. The J gene is TRBJ2-7, the V gene TRBV27, with TRBD1 identical over 7 bases. Trimming cost V 6 bases and J 3 bases; bases outside gene matches: 5. The germline gives CDR1 MNHEY, CDR2 SMNVEV (reference sequence). The CDR3 length is 13 residues.

The DNA of the CDR3 is TGTGCCAGCAGTTACCCGGGACAGGGGAGCAATCAGCCCCAGCATTTT. Residues: CASSYPGQGSNQPQHF. The rearrangement uses TRBV6-6 and TRBJ1-5; 10 bases align to TRBD1. The CDR3 is 16 residues long. Germline V gene data show CDR1 as MNHNY and CDR2 as SVGAGI (reference sequence). V trimming: 2 bases; J trimming: 1 base; junction bases outside the gene matches: 2.

Only a few counts were recorded for this clone. The V call is TRBV13, the J call TRBJ1-2; D remains ambiguous. The CDR3 runs 13 residues. Germline V gene data show CDR1 as PRHDT and CDR2 as FYEKMQ (reference sequence). The ends were cut back, 8 bases at V and 4 bases at J, with 14 bases in the middle. The CDR3 here is CASGGEGAYGYTF. Written as DNA, the CDR3 is TGTGCCAGCGGCGGGGAGGGAGCCTATGGCTACACCTTC. Complete variable domain (other parts from reference TRBV13 and TRBJ1-2): AAGVIQSPRHLIKEKRETATLKCYPIPRHDTVYWYQQGPGQDPQFLISFYEKMQSDKGSIPDRFSAQQFSDYHSELNMSSLELGDSALYFCASGGEGAYGYTFGSGTRLTVV.

This clone showed up just a few times. Distinct nucleotide sequences in the sample also encode this CDR3. V gene TRBV19 combines with J gene TRBJ2-1, with 8 positions matching TRBD2. This CDR3 has 15 amino acids. Germline assignment: CDR1 LNHDA and CDR2 SQIVND (reference sequence). V gave up 4 bases and J gave up 0 bases; unmatched junction bases: 2. DNA of the CDR3: TGTGCCAGTAGTACCAGCGGGAGCTCCTACAATGAGCAGTTCTTC. This gives the protein CASSTSGSSYNEQFF.

This clone is a singleton in its sample. CDR3 region: CASSQDQGGAMNTEAFF. The CDR3 DNA sequence: TGTGCCAGCAGCCAAGATCAAGGGGGCGCGATGAACACTGAAGCTTTCTTT. This chain connects TRBV4-2 to TRBJ1-1, with TRBD1 matching 7 bases. The CDR3 spans 17 residues. The germline V gene has CDR1 LGHNA and CDR2 YNFKEQ. V shed 0 bases and J 0 bases; nucleotides not matched to a gene: 7.

This chain uses TRBV7-6 with TRBJ2-7; 12 bases agree with TRBD2. The V and J ends lost 0 bases and 7 bases, in that order; junction bases with no gene match: 13. This CDR3 has 18 residues. CDR1 is SGHVS, CDR2 FNYEAQ, per germline. CDR3: CASSLAMGLAGGPGEQYF. Here the CDR3 DNA reads TGTGCCAGCAGCTTAGCTATGGGCCTAGCGGGAGGGCCGGGGGAGCAGTACTTC.

This clone was seen once. V and J are TRBV7-3 and TRBJ1-5, with 8 bases identical to TRBD1. CDR3 length: 14 amino acids. Losses at the gene ends were 4 bases for V and 4 bases for J; bases not matched to a gene: 3. Looked up from germline, CDR1 is SGHTA and CDR2 is FQGTGA. CDR3 sequence reads: CASSSTGGNQPQHF. CDR3 DNA sequence: TGTGCCAGCAGCTCTACAGGGGGTAATCAGCCCCAGCATTTT.

This sequence joins TRBV7-9 and TRBJ2-3; TRBD1 matches at 7 bases. V lost 5 bases, J lost 2 bases, and 7 bases stayed unmatched. The length of the CDR3 is 15 residues. From germline, CDR1 is SEHNR and CDR2 FQNEAQ (reference sequence). CDR3: CASSPSGTDTDTQYF. Written as DNA, the CDR3 is TGTGCCAGCAGCCCATCCGGGACAGACACAGATACGCAGTATTTT.

This clone was observed once. The chain combines TRBV5-4 with TRBJ1-1, with 11 positions matching TRBD1. The germline V gene encodes CDR1 SGHNT and CDR2 YYREEE (reference sequence). The CDR3 covers 15 residues. V trimming: 0 bases; J trimming: 6 bases; junction bases outside the gene matches: 4. CDR3 in amino acids: CASSLAGTGGSEAFF. In nucleotides, the CDR3 is TGTGCCAGCAGCTTGGCCGGGACAGGGGGTTCTGAAGCTTTCTTT.

V and J are TRBV19 and TRBJ1-5; 11 bases align to TRBD1. This CDR3 region has 18 residues. Trimming cost V 4 bases and J 1 base; bases outside gene matches: 9. CDR1 LNHDA and CDR2 SQIVND come from the germline V gene (reference sequence). CDR3 bases: TGTGCCAGTAGTAAAGGACAGGGGGCAACGAGGAGCAATCAGCCCCAGCATTTT. This gives the protein CASSKGQGATRSNQPQHF.

The V gene is TRBV5-4, the J gene TRBJ2-1, with TRBD1 matching over 8 bases. The CDR3 length is 15 residues. CDR1 SGHNT and CDR2 YYREEE come from the germline V gene (reference sequence). Unmatched junction bases numbered 2, after V lost 2 bases and J lost 1 base. The CDR3 DNA reads TGTGCCAGCAGCTTAGGACAGGGATCCTACAATGAGCAGTTCTTC. As protein: CASSLGQGSYNEQFF.

The V gene is TRBV7-2, the J gene TRBJ2-1; the D gene is possibly TRBD2 (5 bases). There are 13 residues in the CDR3. CDR1 is SGHTA, CDR2 FQGNSA, per germline. Trimming stripped 3 bases from V and 7 bases from J, with 10 bases between. The CDR3 bases are TGTGCCAGCAGCTTCCGTCGGGGTAATGAGCAGTTCTTC. Translated: CASSFRRGNEQFF.

V usage is TRBV18 and J usage is TRBJ2-1; 10 bases agree with TRBD1. The V gene end was trimmed by 5 bases and the J gene end by 8 bases; junction bases not matched to a gene: 18. This CDR3 has 18 residues. The germline V gene encodes CDR1 KGHSH and CDR2 LQKENI. The CDR3 region is CASSKDRGWLPNWDEQFF. The CDR3 region has the DNA TGTGCCAGCTCAAAGGACAGGGGGTGGCTACCTAATTGGGATGAGCAGTTCTTC.

The chain carries TRBV15 and TRBJ1-4; no reliable D call. The germline V and J ends were trimmed by 0 bases and 8 bases, with 4 bases remaining between them. The CDR3 spans 12 residues. Germline V lookup: CDR1 LNHNV, CDR2 YYDKDF (reference sequence). CDR3: CATSRDREKLFF. In DNA, the CDR3 is TGTGCCACCAGCAGAGACAGAGAAAAACTGTTTTTT. Supplemented by reference TRBV15 and TRBJ1-4, the full variable domain reads DAMVIQNPRYQVTQFGKPVTLSCSQTLNHNVMYWYQQKSSQAPKLLFHYYDKDFNNEADTPDNFQSRRPNTSFCFLDIRSPGLGDTAMYLCATSRDREKLFFGSGTQLSVL.

The rearrangement joins TRBV7-2 to TRBJ1-2; 7 bases map to TRBD1. V lost 4 bases and J lost 5; bases outside the gene matches: 7. The germline gives CDR1 SGHTA, CDR2 FQGNSA. The CDR3 contains 14 residues. The CDR3 nucleotides read TGTGCCAGCAGCTCCCGACAGGGTTCTTATGGCTACACCTTC. Translated: CASSSRQGSYGYTF.

The CDR3 loop reads CASSIRVGNTEAFF. CDR3 nucleotide sequence: TGTGCCAGTAGTATCCGGGTTGGAAACACTGAAGCTTTCTTT. The chain uses TRBV19 and TRBJ1-1; D not certain. Trimming shortened V by 3 bases and J by 2 bases, and 10 bases separated the two germline ends. The CDR3 loop spans 14 amino acids. The V gene's germline CDR1 is LNHDA and CDR2 SQIVND (reference sequence).

The chain is built from TRBV7-9 and TRBJ1-2; perhaps TRBD1 as D (5 bases). Germline V gene lookup returns CDR1 SEHNR and CDR2 FQNEAQ (reference sequence). CDR3 size: 14 residues. The V end lost 5 bases, the J end lost 2 bases, and 12 bases lay between the germline ends. The CDR3 protein is CASSPRTTNYGYTF. The CDR3 DNA reads as TGTGCCAGCAGCCCAAGGACAACAAACTATGGCTACACCTTC.

The chain employs TRBV19 and TRBJ2-1; 7 bases map to TRBD2. CDR3 length: 14 amino acids. Germline V lookup: CDR1 LNHDA, CDR2 SQIVND (reference sequence). With V trimmed by 7 bases and J by 2 bases, 5 bases remained unmatched. The CDR3 coding sequence is TGTGCCAGTAAGGGTAGCGGGCCCTACAATGAGCAGTTCTTC. Protein: CASKGSGPYNEQFF.